Listed below are T cell receptor beta chains from one sample, sequenced in a study of blood T cell repertoires in COVID-19. Only in-frame clones appear in the TCRdb table, and some are missing; sequencing was by immunoSEQ multiplex PCR. Altogether about 190,000 clones are present, more than 85% being singletons, with the ten largest covering less than 3.5%. The sample comprised peripheral blood. These receptors were obtained from a woman under 40 with active or convalescent COVID-19. CDR3s include the opening cysteine and the closing phenylalanine or tryptophan. Each record gives: clone size, J gene, D gene, V gene, CDR3 DNA, CDR3 protein. A D gene is named only where the DNA matches it firmly. A clone size is listed for some rows: how often the clone was seen (once, few, many), or a class if it is expanded.

clone_size: once
j_call: TRBJ1-2
d_call: TRBD1
v_call: TRBV7-9
cdr3_nt: TGTGCCAGCAGCAACCGGGACAGGGAACCTAACTATGGCTACACCTTC
cdr3_aa: CASSNRDREPNYGYTF

clone_size: -
j_call: TRBJ2-7
d_call: -
v_call: TRBV28
cdr3_nt: TGTGCCAGCAGTTTTCGCGGCCTGGAGCAGTACTTC
cdr3_aa: CASSFRGLEQYF

clone_size: -
j_call: TRBJ2-5
d_call: -
v_call: TRBV14
cdr3_nt: TGTGCCAGCAGCCGAGCCGGGACACCACAAGAGACCCAGTACTTC
cdr3_aa: CASSRAGTPQETQYF

clone_size: -
j_call: TRBJ1-1
d_call: -
v_call: TRBV3-1/TRBV3-2
cdr3_nt: TGTGCCAGCAGCGGGGGAGGCATAAAACGCGCTGAAGCTTTCTTT
cdr3_aa: CASSGGGIKRAEAFF

clone_size: -
j_call: TRBJ2-3
d_call: -
v_call: TRBV11-3
cdr3_nt: TGTGCCAGCAGCTTAGGAGCGGGCGGATTAGATACGCAGTATTTT
cdr3_aa: CASSLGAGGLDTQYF

clone_size: -
j_call: TRBJ1-3
d_call: -
v_call: TRBV19
cdr3_nt: TGTGCCAGTAGGCGACAGGATGGTGGAAACACCATATATTTT
cdr3_aa: CASRRQDGGNTIYF

clone_size: few
j_call: TRBJ2-7
d_call: TRBD2
v_call: TRBV14
cdr3_nt: TGTGCCAGCAGCGCCCGGCGGGAGGCCTACGAGCAGTACTTC
cdr3_aa: CASSARREAYEQYF

clone_size: -
j_call: TRBJ1-2
d_call: -
v_call: TRBV10-2
cdr3_nt: TGCGCCAGCAGTGACCCAGGCAGGGGCCCGAGCTATGGCTACACCTTC
cdr3_aa: CASSDPGRGPSYGYTF

clone_size: -
j_call: TRBJ1-5
d_call: -
v_call: TRBV6-6
cdr3_nt: TGTGCCAGCAGTTACGGGGCAAATCAGCCCCAGCATTTT
cdr3_aa: CASSYGANQPQHF

clone_size: -
j_call: TRBJ1-2
d_call: -
v_call: TRBV10-2
cdr3_nt: TGCGCCAGCAGTGGGAACAGGGACTATGGCTACACCTTC
cdr3_aa: CASSGNRDYGYTF

clone_size: -
j_call: TRBJ1-1
d_call: TRBD1
v_call: TRBV20-1
cdr3_nt: TGCAGTGCTACTGACAGGGTAACTGAAGCTTTCTTT
cdr3_aa: CSATDRVTEAFF

clone_size: once
j_call: TRBJ1-4
d_call: -
v_call: TRBV28
cdr3_nt: TGTGCCAGCAGTACACAGAGGTTAGGGAGCGAAAAACTGTTTTTT
cdr3_aa: CASSTQRLGSEKLFF

clone_size: -
j_call: TRBJ2-5
d_call: TRBD1
v_call: TRBV10-1
cdr3_nt: TGCGCCAGCAGTGAGTCGCGGGACAGGCGGAGGGAGACCCAGTACTTC
cdr3_aa: CASSESRDRRRETQYF

clone_size: -
j_call: TRBJ1-2
d_call: TRBD1
v_call: TRBV11-3
cdr3_nt: TGTGCCAGCAGCTCCCGGACAGGGGGAGGTTCTGGCTACACCTTC
cdr3_aa: CASSSRTGGGSGYTF

clone_size: once
j_call: TRBJ1-2
d_call: -
v_call: TRBV19
cdr3_nt: TGTGCCAGTAGTATACCGGGCGACAGGTCCGAGGGCTACACCTTC
cdr3_aa: CASSIPGDRSEGYTF

clone_size: -
j_call: TRBJ2-2
d_call: TRBD2
v_call: TRBV5-4
cdr3_nt: TGTGCCAGCAGCTCCCCGGGGCGGGGGGCGATCACCGGGGAGCTGTTTTTT
cdr3_aa: CASSSPGRGAITGELFF

clone_size: -
j_call: TRBJ1-6
d_call: TRBD1
v_call: TRBV7-7
cdr3_nt: TGTGCTAGCAGCCCGGACAGGGGTCGATCACCCCTCCACTTT
cdr3_aa: CASSPDRGRSPLHF

clone_size: -
j_call: TRBJ1-1
d_call: -
v_call: TRBV6-5
cdr3_nt: TGTGCCAGCGGGGCCCTGGCTGAAGCTTTCTTT
cdr3_aa: CASGALAEAFF

clone_size: -
j_call: TRBJ1-4
d_call: TRBD1
v_call: TRBV5-5
cdr3_nt: TGTGCCAGCAGCCTGTCACACAGGGGGCAGAATGAAAAACTGTTTTTT
cdr3_aa: CASSLSHRGQNEKLFF

clone_size: -
j_call: TRBJ2-2
d_call: TRBD1
v_call: TRBV24-1
cdr3_nt: TGTGCCACCCGTTCCGGGACAGGGGGTTTCGGGGAGCTGTTTTTT
cdr3_aa: CATRSGTGGFGELFF

clone_size: -
j_call: TRBJ1-1
d_call: -
v_call: TRBV4-2
cdr3_nt: TGTGCCAGCAGCCAAGCACAGGGGAACACTGAAGCTTTCTTT
cdr3_aa: CASSQAQGNTEAFF

clone_size: -
j_call: TRBJ1-4
d_call: TRBD1
v_call: TRBV5-1
cdr3_nt: TGCGCCAGCAGCTATGCTTCCCCGGGACAGGGGACCAGGGGGCTGTTTTTT
cdr3_aa: CASSYASPGQGTRGLFF

clone_size: once
j_call: TRBJ1-1
d_call: -
v_call: TRBV3-1/TRBV3-2
cdr3_nt: TGTGCCAGCAGCCAAGTCCCCCGGAACACTGAAGCTTTCTTT
cdr3_aa: CASSQVPRNTEAFF

clone_size: -
j_call: TRBJ1-4
d_call: -
v_call: TRBV19
cdr3_nt: TGTGCCAGTAGCCACAGTGCAACTAATGAAAAACTGTTTTTT
cdr3_aa: CASSHSATNEKLFF

clone_size: -
j_call: TRBJ1-6
d_call: -
v_call: TRBV6-5
cdr3_nt: TGTGCCAGCAGTTACGGAGCCTCCTATAATTCACCCCTCCACTTT
cdr3_aa: CASSYGASYNSPLHF

clone_size: few
j_call: TRBJ2-3
d_call: TRBD2
v_call: TRBV28
cdr3_nt: TGTGCCAGCGGGAGGGGAGATACGCAGTATTTT
cdr3_aa: CASGRGDTQYF

clone_size: -
j_call: TRBJ1-1
d_call: -
v_call: TRBV11-3
cdr3_nt: TGTGCCAGCAGCTTTGGCCGGGGGGCCGTCACTGAAGCTTTCTTT
cdr3_aa: CASSFGRGAVTEAFF

clone_size: -
j_call: TRBJ1-6
d_call: -
v_call: TRBV18
cdr3_nt: TGTGCCAGCTCACCCTATGCGCGGGCCCAGTCGTGGAATAATTCACCCCTCCACTTT
cdr3_aa: CASSPYARAQSWNNSPLHF

clone_size: -
j_call: TRBJ2-7
d_call: -
v_call: TRBV4-2
cdr3_nt: TGTGCCAGCAGCCAAGAGTTGGAGCGGCACTACGAGCAGTACTTC
cdr3_aa: CASSQELERHYEQYF

clone_size: -
j_call: TRBJ2-7
d_call: TRBD2
v_call: TRBV7-2
cdr3_nt: TGTGCCAGCAGCACGACCTCAGCGGGAGCAAGCCGCGAGCAGTACTTC
cdr3_aa: CASSTTSAGASREQYF

clone_size: -
j_call: TRBJ2-5
d_call: TRBD1
v_call: TRBV7-2
cdr3_nt: TGTGCCAGCAGCGTTCTACAGGGGAACGGGCTCCAGTACTTC
cdr3_aa: CASSVLQGNGLQYF

clone_size: -
j_call: TRBJ1-1
d_call: TRBD1
v_call: TRBV14
cdr3_nt: TGTGCCAGCAGCCTTTCCGGGACAGGGGTCACTGAAGCTTTCTTT
cdr3_aa: CASSLSGTGVTEAFF

clone_size: -
j_call: TRBJ2-7
d_call: -
v_call: TRBV7-8
cdr3_nt: TGTGCCAGCAGCCCTCGGCCGTCAGGGGACCACTACGAGCAGTACTTC
cdr3_aa: CASSPRPSGDHYEQYF

clone_size: once
j_call: TRBJ1-5
d_call: -
v_call: TRBV10-3
cdr3_nt: TGTGCCATCAGTGACCCACACAGTAGCAATCAGCCCCAGCATTTT
cdr3_aa: CAISDPHSSNQPQHF

clone_size: -
j_call: TRBJ2-1
d_call: -
v_call: TRBV7-9
cdr3_nt: TGTGCCAGCAGCTTCCTCCGTCGGAGAGGGTCCGGCTCCTACAATGAGCAGTTCTTC
cdr3_aa: CASSFLRRRGSGSYNEQFF

clone_size: -
j_call: TRBJ1-1
d_call: TRBD1
v_call: TRBV18
cdr3_nt: TGTGCCAGCTCATTCGGACAGGGGCCTACTGAAGCTTTCTTT
cdr3_aa: CASSFGQGPTEAFF

clone_size: -
j_call: TRBJ1-1
d_call: TRBD1
v_call: TRBV4-1
cdr3_nt: TGCGCCAGCAGCCAAGGACAGGGGGCTTTCTTT
cdr3_aa: CASSQGQGAFF

clone_size: -
j_call: TRBJ2-4
d_call: -
v_call: TRBV10-1
cdr3_nt: TGCGCCAGCAGTGAAGGGGGGGAAGGAAACATTCAGTACTTC
cdr3_aa: CASSEGGEGNIQYF

clone_size: -
j_call: TRBJ1-5
d_call: -
v_call: TRBV4-2
cdr3_nt: TGTGCCAGCAGCCAAACCCCGAGCGGGTGGCCCCAGCATTTT
cdr3_aa: CASSQTPSGWPQHF

clone_size: -
j_call: TRBJ1-5
d_call: TRBD1
v_call: TRBV5-8
cdr3_nt: TGTGCCAGCAGCGGATGGGACAGACCCTCCCGTGTGCCCCAGCATTTT
cdr3_aa: CASSGWDRPSRVPQHF

clone_size: -
j_call: TRBJ2-2
d_call: TRBD1
v_call: TRBV28
cdr3_nt: TGTGCCAGCAGTTCCCCCCGACAGGGAAGGAACACCGGGGAGCTGTTTTTT
cdr3_aa: CASSSPRQGRNTGELFF

clone_size: -
j_call: TRBJ2-1
d_call: -
v_call: TRBV5-1
cdr3_nt: TGCGCCAGCAGCTTGCAACCGGTGCCGGAGGATGAGCAGTTCTTC
cdr3_aa: CASSLQPVPEDEQFF

clone_size: -
j_call: TRBJ1-1
d_call: -
v_call: TRBV27
cdr3_nt: TGTGCCAGCAGTTTTAGCCCGCGGAATCCCACTGAAGCTTTCTTT
cdr3_aa: CASSFSPRNPTEAFF

clone_size: -
j_call: TRBJ2-2
d_call: -
v_call: TRBV5-1
cdr3_nt: TGCGCCAGTAAAACTTCTCGGGTAAACACCGGGGAGCTGTTTTTT
cdr3_aa: CASKTSRVNTGELFF

clone_size: -
j_call: TRBJ1-1
d_call: -
v_call: TRBV10-3
cdr3_nt: TGTGCCATCAGTGAGAATGTCGGCACTGAAGCTTTCTTT
cdr3_aa: CAISENVGTEAFF

clone_size: few
j_call: TRBJ1-1
d_call: TRBD1
v_call: TRBV7-9
cdr3_nt: TGTGCCAGCAGCCCTCCCAGGGGGAAAGGCACTGAAGCTTTCTTT
cdr3_aa: CASSPPRGKGTEAFF

clone_size: once
j_call: TRBJ2-7
d_call: TRBD1
v_call: TRBV6-6
cdr3_nt: TGTGCCAGCGGTGACAGGGCGGCCTACGAGCAGTACTTC
cdr3_aa: CASGDRAAYEQYF

clone_size: -
j_call: TRBJ1-1
d_call: -
v_call: TRBV5-4
cdr3_nt: TGTGCCAGCAGCTCGGGACACCTGAACACTGAAGCTTTCTTT
cdr3_aa: CASSSGHLNTEAFF

clone_size: -
j_call: TRBJ2-7
d_call: TRBD1
v_call: TRBV11-3
cdr3_nt: TGTGCCAGCAGTTCCGGACAGGGCTACGAGCAGTACTTC
cdr3_aa: CASSSGQGYEQYF

clone_size: -
j_call: TRBJ2-3
d_call: TRBD2
v_call: TRBV19
cdr3_nt: TGTGCCAGTAGTAGCGGGGGGGCTTCTAGTGGTGCAGATACGCAGTATTTT
cdr3_aa: CASSSGGASSGADTQYF

clone_size: once
j_call: TRBJ2-3
d_call: TRBD2
v_call: TRBV6-4
cdr3_nt: TGTGCCAGCAGTGAGCTAGCGGGAGGGCGAACAGATACGCAGTATTTT
cdr3_aa: CASSELAGGRTDTQYF

clone_size: once
j_call: TRBJ2-7
d_call: -
v_call: TRBV28
cdr3_nt: TGTGCCAGCCGCGGGTCAACCTACGAGCAGTACTTC
cdr3_aa: CASRGSTYEQYF

clone_size: -
j_call: TRBJ2-3
d_call: TRBD2
v_call: TRBV28
cdr3_nt: TGTGCCAGCAGTCCGAGCGGACTAGCGGGGGACACAGATACGCAGTATTTT
cdr3_aa: CASSPSGLAGDTDTQYF

clone_size: -
j_call: TRBJ1-2
d_call: TRBD1
v_call: TRBV6-6
cdr3_nt: TGTGCCAGCAGTTTAACAGGGGGTAGGGAATATGGCTACACCTTC
cdr3_aa: CASSLTGGREYGYTF

clone_size: -
j_call: TRBJ2-3
d_call: -
v_call: TRBV5-4
cdr3_nt: TGTGCCAGCAGCTTACAGGAGTCGATTTCGGATACGCAGTATTTT
cdr3_aa: CASSLQESISDTQYF

clone_size: -
j_call: TRBJ2-1
d_call: TRBD2
v_call: TRBV28
cdr3_nt: TGTGCCAGCAGTAAGAACTTTGCCGGGACTATTATCTTCTTC
cdr3_aa: CASSKNFAGTIIFF

clone_size: -
j_call: TRBJ2-3
d_call: -
v_call: TRBV9
cdr3_nt: TGTGCCAGCAGCGTAGGACTAACTAGCACAGATACGCAGTATTTT
cdr3_aa: CASSVGLTSTDTQYF

clone_size: -
j_call: TRBJ2-1
d_call: TRBD2
v_call: TRBV2
cdr3_nt: TGTGCCAGCAGGGGAAGACTAGCGGGAGGCGGGGAGAAGCAGTTCTTC
cdr3_aa: CASRGRLAGGGEKQFF

clone_size: -
j_call: TRBJ1-2
d_call: -
v_call: TRBV7-2
cdr3_nt: TGTGCCAGCAGCGCCGACGGGTCCTATGGCTACACCTTC
cdr3_aa: CASSADGSYGYTF

clone_size: -
j_call: TRBJ1-6
d_call: -
v_call: TRBV6-5
cdr3_nt: TGTGCCAGCAGGCGGGCTGTTAATTCACCCCTCCACTTT
cdr3_aa: CASRRAVNSPLHF